The T cell receptor (beta chain) described here comes from a study of TIL therapy for anti-PD-1-resistant metastatic lung cancer. Study-wide results and limits: Patients were highly selected, enriched for treatment-naive, never-smoker and oncogene-addicted cases. Infused TIL clonotypes partially replaced the baseline blood repertoire, then decayed over months.

Sequencing used immunoSEQ v3. Only in-frame clones appear in the TCRdb table, and some are missing; sequencing was by immunoSEQ multiplex PCR. Seen here are roughly 20,000 clones, just over 70% observed once, and the top ten hold roughly 1.8%. Described time point: pre-treatment sample, taken before nivolumab and TIL therapy. Stage 4 NSCLC adults joined between October 2017 and 2020. Note on this clone: The antigen is not known.

V was pared by 6 bases and J by 10 bases, with 19 bases between. Germline CDR1 SEHNR, CDR2 FQNEAQ (reference sequence). This CDR3 is 14 amino acids long. Sequencing used blood, obtained at baseline. The TCR originated in a person between 25 and 79 years old with non-small cell lung cancer. This chain joins TRBV7-9 and TRBJ1-5; D possibly corresponds to TRBD1 (6 bases). The CDR3 DNA is TGTGCCAGCAGTCCAAAGGGGGGAATCAGCCCCCAGCATTTT. Translating gives CASSPKGGISPQHF.